The 28 T cell receptor beta chains below were found in one sample sequenced in a study of T cells in Graves' hyperthyroidism and ophthalmopathy. TCR beta CDR3 regions were amplified from RNA. Researchers ran a first-round RT-PCR on the TCR CDR3 using the HTBI primer set. TCRdb analysed the multiplex PCR reads with MiXCR anew, one entry per CDR3 protein. Of 550,000 to 700,000 distinct CDR3 sequences listed, approximately 15% are singletons. Specimen: blood. Receptor source: a woman in her thirties or forties with Graves' ophthalmopathy.

This clonotype came up many times. The chain links TRBV6-5 to TRBJ2-7; TRBD2 matches at 13 bases. CDR3 length: 15 amino acids. Germline V gene sequence: CDR1 MNHEY, CDR2 SVGAGI. V lost 4 bases, J lost 4 bases, and 4 bases stayed unmatched. Here the CDR3 DNA reads TGTGCCAGCAGTTTGGGACTAGCGGGGCGTTACGAGCAGTACTTC. Amino acids: CASSLGLAGRYEQYF.

V usage is TRBV28 and J usage is TRBJ1-1; D remains unclear. This CDR3 is built from 13 residues. Looked up from germline, CDR1 is MDHEN and CDR2 is SYDVKM. Trimming removed 6 bases from V and 8 bases from J, with 16 bases in between. The CDR3 spells CASRPGHRSEAFF. DNA for the CDR3: TGTGCCAGCAGGCCGGGCCACCGCTCCGAAGCTTTCTTT.

The V gene is TRBV6-5, the J gene TRBJ2-7; D possibly corresponds to TRBD1 (5 bases). Trimming removed 3 bases from V and 1 base from J, with 10 bases in between. The CDR3 has 14 residues. Germline CDR1 reads MNHEY; CDR2 reads SVGAGI. As DNA, the CDR3 is TGTGCCAGCAGTTATACGACAGATTCCTACGAGCAGTACTTC. This translates into CASSYTTDSYEQYF.

This clonotype was counted many times. The DNA of the CDR3 is TGTGCCAGCAGTGTAGGCAGTCGCACTGAAGCTTTCTTT. Translating it yields CASSVGSRTEAFF. V gene TRBV2 combines with J gene TRBJ1-1; D not resolved. Germline loops: CDR1 SNHLY, CDR2 FYNNEI. This CDR3 spans 13 amino acids. V lost 4 bases and J 4 bases, leaving 10 bases between the germline ends.

This clonotype was seen many times. The chain recombines TRBV11-1 with TRBJ2-5; 12 bases map to TRBD2. CDR3 size: 15 residues. The J segment lost 5 bases and the V segment lost 4 bases, leaving 5 bases of the junction unmatched. CDR1 and CDR2 (germline): SGHAT, FQDESV (reference sequence). CDR3 DNA sequence: TGTGCCAGCAGCTCCCTAGCGGGAGGGATGGAGACCCAGTACTTC. Translated: CASSSLAGGMETQYF.

This clonotype was seen at least ten times. The gene calls are TRBV5-1 and TRBJ1-5; TRBD1 might be the D (5 bases). Germline CDR1 SGHRS, CDR2 YFSETQ. Deletions cut 5 bases from V and 0 bases from J, with 12 bases between. The length of the CDR3 is 15 residues. CDR3 sequence reads: CASSRDGNSNQPQHF. The CDR3 coding sequence is TGCGCCAGCAGTCGGGACGGAAATAGCAATCAGCCCCAGCATTTT.

J is TRBJ2-7 and V is TRBV4-2; D possibly corresponds to TRBD1 (5 bases). V lost 1 base and J lost 3, with 13 bases in between. Germline CDR1 LGHNA, CDR2 YNFKEQ. The CDR3 covers 15 residues. The CDR3 region is CASSQGRASLYEQYF. The CDR3 DNA reads TGTGCCAGCAGCCAAGGCAGGGCGTCACTCTACGAGCAGTACTTC.

This clonotype was counted many times. The chain has TRBV11-2 and TRBJ1-6; 7 bases match TRBD1. Looked up from germline, CDR1 is SGHAT and CDR2 is FQNNGV. The length of the CDR3 is 15 residues. The V gene end was trimmed by 3 bases and the J gene end by 4 bases; junction bases not matched to a gene: 3. The CDR3 protein is CASSFWGQYNSPLHF. The CDR3 DNA follows: TGTGCCAGCAGCTTTTGGGGACAGTATAATTCACCCCTCCACTTT.

The chain combines TRBV6-5 with TRBJ2-5; D call uncertain. The V and J ends lost 6 bases and 5 bases respectively, with 7 bases between them. The CDR3 extends over 11 amino acids. CDR1 and CDR2 from the germline V gene are MNHEY and SVGAGI. This CDR3 reads CASRFGETQYF. CDR3 sequence (DNA): TGTGCCAGCAGATTCGGGGAGACCCAGTACTTC.

This clonotype showed up many times. V gene TRBV28 combines with J gene TRBJ2-4; 7 bases map to TRBD2. Germline V gene data show CDR1 as MDHEN and CDR2 as SYDVKM. CDR3 size: 16 residues. The V gene end was trimmed by 5 bases and the J gene end by 4 bases; junction bases not matched to a gene: 11. CDR3 nucleotides: TGTGCCAGCAGTGGGAGGGAGGGGAAAGTAAAAAACATTCAGTACTTC. This translates into CASSGREGKVKNIQYF. The full variable domain, with the rest looked up from reference TRBV28 and TRBJ2-4, is DVKVTQSSRYLVKRTGEKVFLECVQDMDHENMFWYRQDPGLGLRLIYFSYDVKMKEKGDIPEGYSVSREKKERFSLILESASTNQTSMYLCASSGREGKVKNIQYFGAGTRLSVL.

In its sample, this clonotype was seen many times. This chain links TRBV11-2 with TRBJ2-7; 15 positions agree with TRBD2. The trim removed 0 bases at V and 8 bases at J, leaving 11 bases unmatched. Germline V gene lookup returns CDR1 SGHAT and CDR2 FQNNGV. The CDR3 is made up of 18 amino acids. DNA of the CDR3: TGTGCCAGCAGCTTAGAAGGACTAGCGGGAGGGATCTTAACGAAGCAGTACTTC. It codes for CASSLEGLAGGILTKQYF.

This clonotype was detected ten times or more. The V call is TRBV12-3 or TRBV12-4, the J call TRBJ2-7; 10 bases are a match to TRBD1. The trim removed 4 bases at V and 0 bases at J, leaving 3 bases unmatched. The CDR3 is 15 residues long. CDR3 DNA: TGTGCCAGCAGTTGGGGGACAGGGGCCTCCTACGAGCAGTACTTC. This sequence encodes CASSWGTGASYEQYF.

This clonotype was seen only a few times. The rearrangement uses TRBV5-1 and TRBJ2-2; 7 bases are shared with TRBD2. Losses at the gene ends were 4 bases for V and 0 bases for J; bases not matched to a gene: 9. The V gene's germline CDR1 is SGHRS and CDR2 YFSETQ. This CDR3 comprises 17 residues. The CDR3 DNA reads as TGCGCCAGCAGCCGCCAGGGCCTAGCGGCGAACACCGGGGAGCTGTTTTTT. This codes for CASSRQGLAANTGELFF.

This clonotype was seen repeatedly, ten times or more. The J gene is TRBJ2-7, the V gene TRBV28; 9 bases line up with TRBD2. The CDR3 runs 15 residues. Germline-derived CDR1 and CDR2 are MDHEN and SYDVKM. Trimming took 5 bases from V and 3 from J; bases not matched to a gene: 8. CDR3 amino acids: CASSTWVAGDYEQYF. The DNA for the CDR3 is TGTGCCAGCAGTACCTGGGTAGCGGGAGACTACGAGCAGTACTTC. Looking up the rest from reference TRBV28 and TRBJ2-7 gives the full variable domain: DVKVTQSSRYLVKRTGEKVFLECVQDMDHENMFWYRQDPGLGLRLIYFSYDVKMKEKGDIPEGYSVSREKKERFSLILESASTNQTSMYLCASSTWVAGDYEQYFGPGTRLTVT.

This clonotype was recorded a few times. This chain links TRBV3-1 with TRBJ1-1, with 8 bases lining up with TRBD1. The CDR3 length is 15 residues. Per germline, CDR1 LGHDT and CDR2 YNNKEL (reference sequence). V dropped 1 base and J dropped 3; count of bases not matched to a gene: 4. CDR3 in amino acids: CASSQGTGMHTEAFF. CDR3 DNA: TGTGCCAGCAGCCAAGGGACAGGGATGCACACTGAAGCTTTCTTT.

This clonotype was recorded only once. This sequence joins TRBV6-5 and TRBJ2-5; TRBD2 matches 9 bases. Germline CDR1 reads MNHEY; CDR2 reads SVGAGI. After removal of 2 bases from V and 1 base from J, the junction contained 11 bases not matched to a gene. This CDR3 has 18 residues. CDR3 coding DNA: TGTGCCAGCAGTTACGGCTCCCTAGCGGGGCTTATCCAAGAGACCCAGTACTTC. It encodes CASSYGSLAGLIQETQYF.

This clonotype has a count of ten or more. V usage is TRBV6-4 and J usage is TRBJ1-5; 9 bases fit TRBD1. The CDR3 is 20 amino acids. V lost 6 bases to trimming and J lost 1 base; unmatched junction nucleotides: 19. Germline V lookup: CDR1 MRHNA, CDR2 SNTAGT. DNA for the CDR3: TGTGCCAGCAGGGACCCCAACAGGGGGCGAAGACTTGGGAGCAATCAGCCCCAGCATTTT. Protein product: CASRDPNRGRRLGSNQPQHF.

This clonotype was detected ten times or more. The CDR3: CASSTSYSGTAMKGYTF. The CDR3 nucleotides read TGTGCCAGCAGCACCTCCTATTCCGGGACCGCCATGAAGGGCTACACCTTC. The chain recombines TRBV11-1 with TRBJ1-2; possibly TRBD1 for D (5 bases). V gave up 5 bases and J gave up 8 bases, with 27 bases separating them. Germline CDR1 SGHAT, CDR2 FQDESV (reference sequence). This CDR3 spans 17 amino acids.

This clonotype was detected a few times. This chain joins TRBV20-1 and TRBJ2-4, with 14 bases fitting TRBD2. The CDR3 is made up of 16 amino acids. Germline V gene sequence: CDR1 DFQATT, CDR2 SNEGSKA (reference sequence). Unmatched junction bases numbered 7, after V lost 6 bases and J lost 3 bases. For the CDR3, the DNA is TGCAGTGCCCTCGGACTAGCGGGGGGTGACAAAAACATTCAGTACTTC. This codes for CSALGLAGGDKNIQYF.

At least ten counts were recorded for this clonotype. The CDR3 is CASRPPEGFSGNTIYF. Here the CDR3 DNA reads TGTGCCAGCAGGCCCCCAGAGGGCTTCTCTGGAAACACCATATATTTT. The genes are TRBV6-1 and TRBJ1-3, with D uncertain. V lost 6 bases and J 0 bases, leaving 15 bases between the germline ends. This CDR3 contains 16 residues. Germline V gene lookup returns CDR1 MNHNS and CDR2 SASEGT.

This clonotype was counted ten times or more. V usage is TRBV5-1 and J usage is TRBJ2-3; D ambiguous. The length of the CDR3 is 14 residues. CDR1 and CDR2 (germline): SGHRS, YFSETQ. Trimming took 4 bases from V and 6 from J, leaving 15 bases between them. The DNA for the CDR3 is TGCGCCAGCAGCCCCAGTCCCGACTGGGATACGCAGTATTTT. Translated, it gives CASSPSPDWDTQYF.

This clonotype was observed a few times. The chain combines TRBV3-1 with TRBJ1-2; maybe TRBD1 (5 bases). The CDR3 spans 12 residues. The V gene lost 7 bases and the J gene lost 7 bases, with 13 bases spanning the gap. Germline lookup yields CDR1 LGHDT and CDR2 YNNKEL (reference sequence). The CDR3 spells CASNHGGGGYTF. The CDR3 bases are TGTGCCAGCAACCACGGGGGAGGTGGCTACACCTTC. Full variable domain (outside the CDR3, taken from reference TRBV3-1 and TRBJ1-2): DTAVSQTPKYLVTQMGNDKSIKCEQNLGHDTMYWYKQDSKKFLKIMFSYNNKELIINETVPNRFSPKSPDKAHLNLHINSLELGDSAVYFCASNHGGGGYTFGSGTRLTVV.

This clonotype has only a few counts. This chain uses TRBV6-5 with TRBJ2-5; D remains ambiguous. The CDR3 length is 15 residues. Germline V lookup: CDR1 MNHEY, CDR2 SVGAGI. Trimming shortened V by 0 bases and J by 1 base, and 9 bases separated the two germline ends. In DNA form, the CDR3 reads TGTGCCAGCAGTTACTCGTCAAGTACCCAAGAGACCCAGTACTTC. Translation: CASSYSSSTQETQYF.

Ten or more counts support this clonotype. V usage is TRBV2 and J usage is TRBJ2-5; possible D gene TRBD1, 7 bases. The CDR3 length is 14 residues. V was pared by 7 bases and J by 5 bases, with 17 bases between. The germline V gene has CDR1 SNHLY and CDR2 FYNNEI. The CDR3 DNA is TGTGCCAGCAAAGGCCAGGGGGGTTTGGAGACCCAGTACTTC. This translates into CASKGQGGLETQYF. Full variable domain (remainder filled in from reference TRBV2 and TRBJ2-5): EPEVTQTPSHQVTQMGQEVILRCVPISNHLYFYWYRQILGQKVEFLVSFYNNEISEKSEIFDDQFSVERPDGSNFTLKIRSTKLEDSAMYFCASKGQGGLETQYFGPGTRLLVL.

The chain recombines TRBV7-2 with TRBJ2-5; 11 nucleotides align to TRBD2. CDR1 and CDR2 from the germline V gene are SGHTA and FQGNSA. V trimming: 3 bases; J trimming: 4 bases; junction bases outside the gene matches: 7. The CDR3 has 16 residues. CDR3 in DNA: TGTGCCAGCAGCTTGCCTAGCGGGGGGAACGGAGAGACCCAGTACTTC. Protein sequence: CASSLPSGGNGETQYF. Complete variable domain (other parts from reference TRBV7-2 and TRBJ2-5): GAGVSQSPSNKVTEKGKDVELRCDPISGHTALYWYRQSLGQGLEFLIYFQGNSAPDKSGLPSDRFSAERTGGSVSTLTIQRTQQEDSAVYLCASSLPSGGNGETQYFGPGTRLLVL.

This clonotype was picked up many times. J is TRBJ2-5 and V is TRBV29-1; 9 bases fit TRBD2. The CDR3 runs to 14 residues. Germline V gene data show CDR1 as SQVTM and CDR2 as ANQGSEA. Trimming took 1 base from V and 2 from J; bases not matched to a gene: 2. The CDR3 DNA reads as TGCAGCGTTGAAGGACTAGCGGAGCAAGAGACCCAGTACTTC. This sequence encodes CSVEGLAEQETQYF. Combining the CDR3 with reference TRBV29-1 and TRBJ2-5 gives the whole variable domain SAVISQKPSRDICQRGTSLTIQCQVDSQVTMMFWYRQQPGQSLTLIATANQGSEATYESGFVIDKFPISRPNLTFSTLTVSNMSPEDSSIYLCSVEGLAEQETQYFGPGTRLLVL.

This clonotype was seen many times. The chain is built from TRBV9 and TRBJ1-1; D is possibly TRBD1 (6 bases). Germline assignment: CDR1 SGDLS and CDR2 YYNGEE. CDR3 size: 13 residues. The V gene lost 3 bases and the J gene lost 3 bases, with 9 bases spanning the gap. The DNA of the CDR3 is TGTGCCAGCAGCGCAGGGGTAGACACTGAAGCTTTCTTT. It specifies CASSAGVDTEAFF. The full variable domain, with the rest looked up from reference TRBV9 and TRBJ1-1, is DSGVTQTPKHLITATGQRVTLRCSPRSGDLSVYWYQQSLDQGLQFLIQYYNGEERAKGNILERFSAQQFPDLHSELNLSSLELGDSALYFCASSAGVDTEAFFGQGTRLTVV.

This clonotype was recorded at least ten times. This chain joins TRBV25-1 and TRBJ2-7; D is unclear. The V gene's germline CDR1 is MGHDK and CDR2 SYGVNS. The CDR3 has 11 amino acids. Trimming pared 0 bases from V and 5 bases from J, leaving 2 bases between. CDR3: CASSEYNEQYF. CDR3 sequence (DNA): TGTGCCAGCAGTGAATATAACGAGCAGTACTTC.